A selection of T cell receptor beta chains follows, all from one sample in a study of shared clonotypes between healthy human individuals. Generated by immunoSEQ multiplex PCR, the TCRdb table keeps only in-frame clones and is missing some. The repertoire holds about 1.5 million clones, with around 97% as singletons. Sequencing was carried out using naive CD4+ T cells sorted from blood. The receptors were gathered from a man aged 30-40 years in good health. The CDR3 runs from the conserved cysteine through the conserved F or W. D genes are given only for firm matches. Clone size appears in some rows only: once, few, many, or a class for an expanded clone.

TRBV7-9	-	TRBD1	TRBJ2-7	CASSTGGRAEQYF	TGTGCCAGCAGCACAGGGGGACGGGCCGAGCAGTACTTC
TRBV6-5	-	-	TRBJ1-5	CASRKYSNQPQHF	TGTGCCAGCAGGAAGTATAGCAATCAGCCCCAGCATTTT
TRBV18	once	TRBD1	TRBJ2-5	CASSPVSGTVQETQYF	TGTGCCAGCTCACCGGTTTCCGGGACAGTCCAAGAGACCCAGTACTTC
TRBV14	-	-	TRBJ1-1	CASSQALSTENTEAFF	TGTGCCAGCAGCCAAGCTCTCTCGACTGAGAACACTGAAGCTTTCTTT
TRBV5-1	-	TRBD2	TRBJ2-3	CASSYGTKTDTQYF	TGCGCCAGCAGCTACGGGACTAAGACAGATACGCAGTATTTT
TRBV18	few	TRBD1	TRBJ2-5	CASSPRTGEKETQYF	TGTGCCAGCTCACCACGGACAGGGGAAAAGGAGACCCAGTACTTC
TRBV28	-	-	TRBJ2-7	CASTLGAGPWGQYF	TGTGCCAGCACCCTAGGGGCGGGACCCTGGGGGCAGTACTTC
TRBV2	-	TRBD2	TRBJ2-2	CASTLAGGSTGELFF	TGTGCCAGCACCCTAGCGGGAGGGTCCACCGGGGAGCTGTTTTTT
TRBV19	-	-	TRBJ2-7	CASSIAGRTYEQYF	TGTGCCAGTAGTATAGCGGGGAGGACCTACGAGCAGTACTTC
TRBV7-2	-	-	TRBJ1-2	CASSSSTQNYGYTF	TGTGCCAGCAGCTCCTCAACTCAGAACTATGGCTACACCTTC